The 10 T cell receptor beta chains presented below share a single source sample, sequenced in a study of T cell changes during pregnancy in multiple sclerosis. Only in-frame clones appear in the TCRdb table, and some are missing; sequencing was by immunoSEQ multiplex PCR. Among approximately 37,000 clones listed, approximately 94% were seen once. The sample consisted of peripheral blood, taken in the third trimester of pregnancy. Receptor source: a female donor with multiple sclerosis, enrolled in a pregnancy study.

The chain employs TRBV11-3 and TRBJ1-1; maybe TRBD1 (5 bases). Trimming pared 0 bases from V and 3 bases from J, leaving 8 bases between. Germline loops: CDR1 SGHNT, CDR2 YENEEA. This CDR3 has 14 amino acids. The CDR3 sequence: CASSLDGADTEAFF. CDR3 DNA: TGTGCCAGCAGCTTAGATGGGGCTGACACTGAAGCTTTCTTT.

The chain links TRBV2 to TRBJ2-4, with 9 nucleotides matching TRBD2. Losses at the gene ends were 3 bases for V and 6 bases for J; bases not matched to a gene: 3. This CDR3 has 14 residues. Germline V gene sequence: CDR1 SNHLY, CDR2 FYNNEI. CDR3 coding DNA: TGTGCCAGCAGTGAGCGGGGGGGCCGAAACATTCAGTACTTC. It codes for CASSERGGRNIQYF.

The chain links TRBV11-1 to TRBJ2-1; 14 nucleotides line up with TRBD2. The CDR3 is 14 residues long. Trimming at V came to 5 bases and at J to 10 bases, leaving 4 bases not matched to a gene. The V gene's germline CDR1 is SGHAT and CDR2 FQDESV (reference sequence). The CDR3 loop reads CASSGLAGGLEQFF. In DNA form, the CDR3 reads TGTGCCAGCAGCGGACTAGCGGGGGGACTGGAGCAGTTCTTC.

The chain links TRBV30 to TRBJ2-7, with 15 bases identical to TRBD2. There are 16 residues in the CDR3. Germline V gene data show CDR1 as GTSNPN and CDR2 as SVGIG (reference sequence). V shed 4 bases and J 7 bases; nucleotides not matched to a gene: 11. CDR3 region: CAWKSGGGTSGREQYF. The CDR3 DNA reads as TGTGCCTGGAAATCTGGGGGGGGGACTAGCGGGAGGGAGCAGTACTTC.

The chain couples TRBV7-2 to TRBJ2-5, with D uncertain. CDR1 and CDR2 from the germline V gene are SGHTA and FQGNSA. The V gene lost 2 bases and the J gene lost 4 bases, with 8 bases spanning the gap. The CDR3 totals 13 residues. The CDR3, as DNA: TGTGCCAGCAGCTTATTAGTTCCAGAGACCCAGTACTTC. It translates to CASSLLVPETQYF. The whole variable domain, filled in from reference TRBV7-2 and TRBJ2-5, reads GAGVSQSPSNKVTEKGKDVELRCDPISGHTALYWYRQSLGQGLEFLIYFQGNSAPDKSGLPSDRFSAERTGGSVSTLTIQRTQQEDSAVYLCASSLLVPETQYFGPGTRLLVL.

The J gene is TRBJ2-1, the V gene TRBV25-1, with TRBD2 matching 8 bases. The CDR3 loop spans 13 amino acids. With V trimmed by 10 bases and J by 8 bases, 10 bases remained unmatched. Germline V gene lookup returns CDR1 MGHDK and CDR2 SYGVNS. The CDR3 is CATRSGIGYEQFF. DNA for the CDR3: TGTGCCACCCGTAGCGGGATAGGGTATGAGCAGTTCTTC.

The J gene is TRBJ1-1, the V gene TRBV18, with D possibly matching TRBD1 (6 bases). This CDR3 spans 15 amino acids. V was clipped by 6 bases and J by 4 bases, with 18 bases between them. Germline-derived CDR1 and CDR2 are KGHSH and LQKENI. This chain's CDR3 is CASSVRGGRGTEAFF. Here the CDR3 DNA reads TGTGCCAGCTCCGTGAGGGGGGGCCGGGGCACTGAAGCTTTCTTT.

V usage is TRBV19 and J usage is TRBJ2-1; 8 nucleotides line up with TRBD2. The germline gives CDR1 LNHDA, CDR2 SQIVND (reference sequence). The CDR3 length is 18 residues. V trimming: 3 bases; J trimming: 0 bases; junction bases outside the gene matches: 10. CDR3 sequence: CASSITAGGPDSYNEQFF. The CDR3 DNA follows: TGTGCCAGTAGTATCACTGCGGGAGGACCTGACTCCTACAATGAGCAGTTCTTC.

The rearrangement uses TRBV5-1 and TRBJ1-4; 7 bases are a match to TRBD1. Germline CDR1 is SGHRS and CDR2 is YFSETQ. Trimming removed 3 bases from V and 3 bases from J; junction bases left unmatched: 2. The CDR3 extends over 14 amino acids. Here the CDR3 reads CASSSGTANEKLFF. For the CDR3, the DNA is TGCGCCAGCAGCTCCGGGACAGCTAATGAAAAACTGTTTTTT.

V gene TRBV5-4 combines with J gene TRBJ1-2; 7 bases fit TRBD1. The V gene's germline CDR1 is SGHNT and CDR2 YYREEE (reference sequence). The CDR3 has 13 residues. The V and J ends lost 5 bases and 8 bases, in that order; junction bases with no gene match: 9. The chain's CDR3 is CASRRDSREGYTF. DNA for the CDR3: TGTGCCAGCAGGCGGGACAGTCGGGAAGGCTACACCTTC.